What follows is one T cell receptor (beta chain) and its context. Its antigen is as yet unknown. Sequenced material consisted of expressed TCRB transcripts (all of the isolated RNA was reverse transcribed). The protocol was immunoSEQ multiplex PCR, while the TCRdb copy is restricted to in-frame clones and leaves out a portion. Altogether over 40,000 clones are present, 65% to 70% being singletons, with the ten largest covering roughly 1.7%. This sample was taken from a study of beta chain features in type 1 diabetes. As for the study in general: All samples yielded some 100,000,000 examined sorted cells.

Trimming removed 6 bases at V and 2 bases at J, with 16 bases between. CDR1 is SQVTM and CDR2 is ANQGSEA in the germline V gene. The CDR3 sequence is 14 residues long. Whole-study results and caveats: Any HLA type influence on TCRB rearrangement was left unresolved here. In every one of the four CD4+ subsets, TCRB CDR3s were moderately but significantly shorter in Type 1 diabetes patients.

Material for sequencing was Tregs from blood. The receptor was isolated from a man aged 30 to 45 with type 1 diabetes. Some clones in this sample may be carry-over from other donors' samples. This chain uses TRBV29-1 with TRBJ1-2; weak D call: TRBD1 (6 bases). The CDR3 region is CSVPVRGANYGYTF. The CDR3 DNA follows: TGCAGCGTCCCGGTGCGGGGGGCGAACTATGGCTACACCTTC.